This T cell receptor beta chain was recorded in a study of T cells after yellow fever vaccination. At the level of the study: Low-cell-number fractions were prepared with SMART-Seq v4 Ultra Low Input.

General study findings and limits: Most clones from primary vaccination resurfaced after the booster (around 95% CD4, around 91% CD8). Although the secondary response was weaker, it peaked faster, at day 5 versus 15. Researchers noted that a small share of clonotypes showed up in both CD4 and CD8 compartments.

TCRdb itself ran the 5' RACE reads through MiXCR, one entry per CDR3 protein. The sample lists some 240,000 distinct CDR3 sequences, about 5.2% seen once, with around 3.3% in the top ten. A word on this clonotype: Its antigen is unidentified.

This CDR3 region has 11 residues. Germline assignment: CDR1 DFQATT and CDR2 SNEGSKA (reference sequence). V was cut by 2 bases and J by 8 bases, with 9 bases left in between. The sequencing used CD4+ T cells sorted from PBMCs, collected on the day of the yellow fever booster vaccination. V usage is TRBV20-1 and J usage is TRBJ1-1; D might be TRBD1 (5 bases). The TCR comes from a man between 18 and 35 years old who received the YFV17D yellow fever vaccine. CDR3 nucleotide sequence: TGCAGTGCTAGACAGGGCCTCGAAGCTTTCTTT. Translation: CSARQGLEAFF.